This T cell receptor beta chain was observed in a study of cytomegalovirus exposure and HLA in healthy donors. About this clone itself: Its antigen remains unknown.

PCR employed 60 Vbeta and 13 Jbeta primers. In the source study's methods: Among the unique TCR beta chains that a later analysis counted, about 85 million in all, 10 million to 13 million were shared. The table came from immunoSEQ multiplex PCR; TCRdb's copy has only in-frame clones and leaves some out. Clonal size and the V and J genes are those of that table, whereas D and trimming came from the DNA. The data contain 150,000 or so clones, around 84% of them singletons. Findings of the study overall: TCR beta chains numbering approximately 150 were designated cytomegalovirus-associated. Earlier analysis found most TCR beta V segments productive about 90% or about 30% of the time.

This sequence originates from a male donor in good health and CMV-seropositive. Sequenced: PBMCs.

CDR3 amino acids: CASSLSVGQGYSYEQYF. The DNA for the CDR3 is TGTGCCAGCAGTTTATCGGTGGGACAGGGGTACTCCTACGAGCAGTACTTC. The chain carries TRBV27 and TRBJ2-7; 10 positions match TRBD1. The V and J ends lost 0 bases and 0 bases, in that order; junction bases with no gene match: 5. Germline V CDR1 and CDR2: MNHEY, SMNVEV (reference sequence). The CDR3 is made up of 17 amino acids.